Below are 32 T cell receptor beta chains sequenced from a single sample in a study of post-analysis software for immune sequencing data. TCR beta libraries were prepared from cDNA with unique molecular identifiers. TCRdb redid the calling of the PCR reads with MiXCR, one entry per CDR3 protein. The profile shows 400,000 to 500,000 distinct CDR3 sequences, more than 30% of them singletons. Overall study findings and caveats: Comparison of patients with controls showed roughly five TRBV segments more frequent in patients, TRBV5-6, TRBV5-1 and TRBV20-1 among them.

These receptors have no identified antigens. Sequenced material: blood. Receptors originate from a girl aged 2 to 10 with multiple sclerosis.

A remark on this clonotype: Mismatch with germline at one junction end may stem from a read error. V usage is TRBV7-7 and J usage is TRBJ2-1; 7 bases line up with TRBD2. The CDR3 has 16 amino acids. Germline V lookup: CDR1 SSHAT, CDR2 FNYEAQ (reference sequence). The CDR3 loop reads CASSFRLAKDYNEQFF. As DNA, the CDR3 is TGTGCTAGCAGCTTTCGACTAGCTAAGGACTACAATGAGCAGTTCTTC.

In nucleotides, the CDR3 is TGTGCCAGCTCACCTGGGGACAGGGGAGGTGAAGCTTTCTTT. Protein sequence: CASSPGDRGGEAFF. The chain joins TRBV18 to TRBJ1-1; 10 bases are shared with TRBD1. Germline assignment: CDR1 KGHSH and CDR2 LQKENI. J gave up 7 bases and V 3 bases, and 5 bases lay outside the gene matches. This CDR3 is 14 amino acids long.

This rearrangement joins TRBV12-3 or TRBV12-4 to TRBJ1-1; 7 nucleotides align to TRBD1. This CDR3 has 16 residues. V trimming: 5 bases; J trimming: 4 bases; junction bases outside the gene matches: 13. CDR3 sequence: CASSLTGWYGTTEAFF. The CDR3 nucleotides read TGTGCCAGCAGTCTGACAGGGTGGTATGGAACCACTGAAGCTTTCTTT.

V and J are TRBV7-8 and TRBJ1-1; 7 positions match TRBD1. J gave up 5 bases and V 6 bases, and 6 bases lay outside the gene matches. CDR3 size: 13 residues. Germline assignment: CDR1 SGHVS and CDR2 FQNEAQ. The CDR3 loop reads CASRKGQVTEAFF. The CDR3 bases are TGTGCCAGCAGGAAAGGACAGGTGACTGAAGCTTTCTTT.

The CDR3 region is CASSLVAGVDGYTF. CDR3 DNA sequence: TGTGCCAGCAGTTTGGTGGCAGGGGTCGATGGCTACACCTTC. The rearrangement joins TRBV12-3 or TRBV12-4 to TRBJ1-2, with D possibly TRBD1 on 6 matching bases. CDR3 size: 14 residues. Deletions cut 3 bases from V and 6 bases from J, with 14 bases between.

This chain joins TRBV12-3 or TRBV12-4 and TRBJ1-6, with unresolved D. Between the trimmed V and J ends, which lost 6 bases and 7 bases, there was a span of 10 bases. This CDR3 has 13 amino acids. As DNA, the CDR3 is TGTGCCAGCAGCTTTAATCGGAATTCACCCCTCCACTTT. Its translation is CASSFNRNSPLHF.

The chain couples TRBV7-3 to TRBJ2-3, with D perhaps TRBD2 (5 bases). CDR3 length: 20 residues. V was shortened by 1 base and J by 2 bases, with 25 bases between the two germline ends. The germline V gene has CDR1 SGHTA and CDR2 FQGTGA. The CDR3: CASSLILAVPTTYNTDTQYF. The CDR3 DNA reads TGTGCCAGCAGCTTAATCCTAGCAGTCCCTACGACGTATAACACAGATACGCAGTATTTT.

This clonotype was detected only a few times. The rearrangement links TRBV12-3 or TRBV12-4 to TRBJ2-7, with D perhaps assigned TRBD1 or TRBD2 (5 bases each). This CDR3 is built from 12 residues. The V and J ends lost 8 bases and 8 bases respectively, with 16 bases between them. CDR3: CASSSSLGQQYF. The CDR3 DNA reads TGTGCCAGCTCCTCCTCGCTGGGACAGCAGTACTTC.

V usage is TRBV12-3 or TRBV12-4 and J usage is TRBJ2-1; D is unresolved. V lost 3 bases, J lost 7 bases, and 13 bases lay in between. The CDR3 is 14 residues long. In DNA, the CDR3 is TGTGCCAGCAGTTTTTCCTCTACTCGAAATGAGCAGTTCTTC. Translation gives CASSFSSTRNEQFF.

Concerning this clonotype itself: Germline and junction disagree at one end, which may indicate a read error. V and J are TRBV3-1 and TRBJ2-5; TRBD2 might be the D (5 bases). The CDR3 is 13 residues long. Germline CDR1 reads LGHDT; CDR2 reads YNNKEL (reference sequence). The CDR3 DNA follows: TGTGCCAGCAACCAAATGGGCGGGGAGACCCAGTACTTC. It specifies CASNQMGGETQYF.

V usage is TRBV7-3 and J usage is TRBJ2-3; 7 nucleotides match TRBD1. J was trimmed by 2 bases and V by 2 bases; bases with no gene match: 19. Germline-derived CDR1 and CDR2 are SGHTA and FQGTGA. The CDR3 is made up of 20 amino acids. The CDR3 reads CASSLPGTDWSTIPTDTQYF. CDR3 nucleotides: TGTGCCAGCAGCTTACCCGGGACAGATTGGTCCACAATACCCACAGATACGCAGTATTTT.

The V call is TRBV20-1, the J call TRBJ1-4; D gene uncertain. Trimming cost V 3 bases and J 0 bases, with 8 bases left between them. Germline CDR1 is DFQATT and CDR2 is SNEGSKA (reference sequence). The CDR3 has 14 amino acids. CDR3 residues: CSASGGATNEKLFF. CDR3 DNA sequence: TGCAGTGCTAGCGGCGGGGCAACTAATGAAAAACTGTTTTTT.

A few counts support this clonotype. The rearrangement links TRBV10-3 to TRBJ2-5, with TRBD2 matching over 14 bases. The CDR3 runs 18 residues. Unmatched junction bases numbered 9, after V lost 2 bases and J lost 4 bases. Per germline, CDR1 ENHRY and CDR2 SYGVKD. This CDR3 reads CAISERIVGLAGGETQYF. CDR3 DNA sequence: TGTGCCATCAGTGAGCGGATAGTCGGACTAGCGGGAGGAGAGACCCAGTACTTC.

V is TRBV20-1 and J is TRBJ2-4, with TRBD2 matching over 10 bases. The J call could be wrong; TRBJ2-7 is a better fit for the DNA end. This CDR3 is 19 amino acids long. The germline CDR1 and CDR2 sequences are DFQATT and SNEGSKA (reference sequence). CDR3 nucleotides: TGCAGTGCTATTGTGAGTAAGACTAGCGGGCTCCGTTACTCCTACGAGCAGTACTTC. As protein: CSAIVSKTSGLRYSYEQYF.

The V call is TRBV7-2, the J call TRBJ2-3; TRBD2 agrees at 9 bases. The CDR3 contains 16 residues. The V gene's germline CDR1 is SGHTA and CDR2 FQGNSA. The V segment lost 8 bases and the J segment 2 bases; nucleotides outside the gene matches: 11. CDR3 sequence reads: CASGPGLATATDTQYF. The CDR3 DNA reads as TGTGCCAGCGGCCCCGGACTAGCGACGGCCACAGATACGCAGTATTTT.

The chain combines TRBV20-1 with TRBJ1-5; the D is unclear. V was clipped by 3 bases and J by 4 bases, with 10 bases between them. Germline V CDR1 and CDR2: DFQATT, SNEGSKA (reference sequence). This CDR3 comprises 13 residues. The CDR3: CSASRTANQPQHF. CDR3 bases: TGCAGTGCTAGTCGGACGGCGAATCAGCCCCAGCATTTT.

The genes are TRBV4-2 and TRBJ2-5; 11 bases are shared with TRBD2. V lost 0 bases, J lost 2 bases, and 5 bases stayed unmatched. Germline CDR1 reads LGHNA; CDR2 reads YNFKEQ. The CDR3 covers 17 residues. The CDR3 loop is CASSQDLSGGGQETQYF. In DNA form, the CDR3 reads TGTGCCAGCAGCCAAGATCTTAGCGGGGGGGGGCAAGAGACCCAGTACTTC.

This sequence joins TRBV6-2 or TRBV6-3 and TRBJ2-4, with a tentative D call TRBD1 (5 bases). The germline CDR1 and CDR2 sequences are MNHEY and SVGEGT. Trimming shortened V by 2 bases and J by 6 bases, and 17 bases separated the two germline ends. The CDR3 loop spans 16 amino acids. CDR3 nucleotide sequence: TGTGCCAGCAGTTACCAGGGCGGTCCGCGAAGAAACATTCAGTACTTC. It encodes CASSYQGGPRRNIQYF.

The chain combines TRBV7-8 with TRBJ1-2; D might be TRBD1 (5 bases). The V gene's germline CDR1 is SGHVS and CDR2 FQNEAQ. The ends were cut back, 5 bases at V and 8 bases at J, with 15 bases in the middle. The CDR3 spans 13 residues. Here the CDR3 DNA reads TGTGCCAGCAGCCTCCAGCGCCGGGACGGCTACACCTTC. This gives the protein CASSLQRRDGYTF.

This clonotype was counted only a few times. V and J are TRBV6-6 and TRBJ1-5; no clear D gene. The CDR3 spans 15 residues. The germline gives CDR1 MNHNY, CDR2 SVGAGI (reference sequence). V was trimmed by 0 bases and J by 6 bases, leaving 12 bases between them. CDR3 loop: CASSYSVREGQPQHF. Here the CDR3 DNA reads TGTGCCAGCAGTTACTCGGTTAGGGAGGGTCAGCCCCAGCATTTT.

The CDR3 nucleotides are TGTGCCAGCAGCTCGCCGGGACGAAGTTCCAGCTACGAGCAGTACTTC. Amino acid sequence: CASSSPGRSSSYEQYF. The rearrangement uses TRBV7-9 and TRBJ2-4; D may match TRBD1 or TRBD2 (5 bases each). The J call may be in error: the DNA end matches TRBJ2-7 better. Germline V gene lookup returns CDR1 SEHNR and CDR2 FQNEAQ (reference sequence). This CDR3 has 16 residues.

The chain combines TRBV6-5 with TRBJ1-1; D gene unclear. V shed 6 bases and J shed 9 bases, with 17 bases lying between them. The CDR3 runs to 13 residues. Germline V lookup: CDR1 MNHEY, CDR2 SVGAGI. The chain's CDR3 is CASSTLSEYKAFF. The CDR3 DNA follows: TGTGCCAGCAGCACTCTATCCGAATATAAAGCTTTCTTT.

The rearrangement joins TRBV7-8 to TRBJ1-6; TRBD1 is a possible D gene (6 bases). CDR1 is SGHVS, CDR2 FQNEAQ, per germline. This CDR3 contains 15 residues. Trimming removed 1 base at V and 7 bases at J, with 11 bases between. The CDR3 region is CASSLGSGENSPLHF. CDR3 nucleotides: TGTGCCAGCAGCTTAGGGTCAGGGGAAAATTCACCCCTCCACTTT.

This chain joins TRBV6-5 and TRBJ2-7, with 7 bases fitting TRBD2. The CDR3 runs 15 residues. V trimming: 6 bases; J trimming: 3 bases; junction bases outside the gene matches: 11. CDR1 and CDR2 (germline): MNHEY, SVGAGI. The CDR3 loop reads CASRIAAGDYYEQYF. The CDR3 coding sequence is TGTGCCAGCAGAATAGCGGCGGGGGACTACTACGAGCAGTACTTC.

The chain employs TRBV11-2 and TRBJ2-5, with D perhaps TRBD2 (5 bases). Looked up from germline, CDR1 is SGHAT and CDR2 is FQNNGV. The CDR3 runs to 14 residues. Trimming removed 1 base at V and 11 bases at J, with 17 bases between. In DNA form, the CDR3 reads TGTGCCAGCAGCTTAGTACTGGACTCCGCGACACAGTACTTC. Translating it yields CASSLVLDSATQYF.

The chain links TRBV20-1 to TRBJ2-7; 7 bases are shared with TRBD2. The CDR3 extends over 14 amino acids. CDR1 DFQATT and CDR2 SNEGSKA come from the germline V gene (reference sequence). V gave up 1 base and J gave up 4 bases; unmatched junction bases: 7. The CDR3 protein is CSARVGGRGYEQYF. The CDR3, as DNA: TGCAGTGCTAGAGTAGGCGGGAGAGGGTACGAGCAGTACTTC.

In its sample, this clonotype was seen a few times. The CDR3 DNA reads as TGCAGTGCTAGAGATCCAGGGGAGGATGAGGCTACGTACCAAGAGACCCAGTACTTC. This translates into CSARDPGEDEATYQETQYF. The V gene is TRBV20-1, the J gene TRBJ2-5; D tentatively fits TRBD1 or TRBD2 (6 bases each). This CDR3 is 19 amino acids long. CDR1 and CDR2 (germline): DFQATT, SNEGSKA (reference sequence). Trimming left V 0 bases short and J 0 bases short, with 23 bases between.

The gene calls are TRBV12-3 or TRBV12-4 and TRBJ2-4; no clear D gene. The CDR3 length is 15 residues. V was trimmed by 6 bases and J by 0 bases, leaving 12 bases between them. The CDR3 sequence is CASSPLGLAKNIQYF. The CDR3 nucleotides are TGTGCCAGCAGCCCCTTGGGCCTAGCCAAAAACATTCAGTACTTC.

In nucleotides, the CDR3 is TGTGCGGCGAGCCTCTCTGGGGCCAACGTCCTGACTTTC. It translates to CAASLSGANVLTF. The chain recombines TRBV28 with TRBJ2-6; D is ambiguous. The CDR3 has 13 amino acids. Germline CDR1 and CDR2: MDHEN and SYDVKM.

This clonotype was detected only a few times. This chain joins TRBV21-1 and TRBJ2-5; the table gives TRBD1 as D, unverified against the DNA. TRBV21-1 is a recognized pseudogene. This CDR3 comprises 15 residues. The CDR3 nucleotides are TGTGCCAGCAGCAAAGCTCGGGGACCTCAGGAGACCCAGTACTTC. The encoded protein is CASSKARGPQETQYF.

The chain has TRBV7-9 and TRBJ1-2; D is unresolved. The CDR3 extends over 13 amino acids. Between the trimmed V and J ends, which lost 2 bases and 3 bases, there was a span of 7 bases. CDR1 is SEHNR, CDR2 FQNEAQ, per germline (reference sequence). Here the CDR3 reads CASSLPAHYGYTF. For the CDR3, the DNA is TGTGCCAGCAGCTTACCGGCTCACTATGGCTACACCTTC. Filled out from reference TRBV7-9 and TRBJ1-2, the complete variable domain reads DTGVSQNPRHKITKRGQNVTFRCDPISEHNRLYWYRQTLGQGPEFLTYFQNEAQLEKSRLLSDRFSAERPKGSFSTLEIQRTEQGDSAMYLCASSLPAHYGYTFGSGTRLTVV.

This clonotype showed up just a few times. For the CDR3, the DNA is TGCAGCGCCCGACAGGTTCCCTACGAGCAGTACTTC. This gives the protein CSARQVPYEQYF. V gene TRBV29-1 combines with J gene TRBJ2-7; a weak D match, TRBD1 (6 bases). V was cut by 7 bases and J by 2 bases, with 12 bases left in between. This CDR3 has 12 residues. Germline values: CDR1 SQVTM, CDR2 ANQGSEA.